The sequence of this TCR beta chain was determined in a study of blood T cell repertoires in COVID-19. The overall study: Acute and convalescent COVID-19 specimens originated in the United States, Italy and Spain. PBMCs, B-cell-depleted T cells, or T cells provided the cDNA or gDNA that made up the material.

Germline loops: CDR1 SGHDN, CDR2 FVKESK. V lost 1 base to trimming and J lost 1 base, with 6 bases between them. This CDR3 comprises 14 residues. Under the authors' procedure: Nucleated cell number was recorded as an estimate derived from reference gene primer amplification. Data came from immunoSEQ multiplex PCR; TCRdb stores just in-frame clones and leaves some out. That table is the source of V, J and clone size, and D and trimming were worked out from the DNA. The sample yields roughly 200,000 clones, around 89% seen once. The TCR was taken from a woman in her 30s with acute or convalescent COVID-19. The V gene is TRBV14, the J gene TRBJ2-3; tentative D call: TRBD2 (5 bases). The specimen was peripheral blood. The CDR3 is CASSQGGGTDTQYF. The CDR3 DNA reads as TGTGCCAGCAGCCAAGGGGGAGGCACAGATACGCAGTATTTT.